The present T cell receptor beta chain was sequenced within a study of blood T cell repertoires in COVID-19. Study background: Researchers got acute and convalescent COVID-19 samples from the United States, Italy and Spain.

Authors' methods: Amplification from reference gene primers served as the basis for estimated nucleated cell counts. Repertoires were generated with immunoSEQ multiplex PCR, while TCRdb's copy carries only in-frame clones and drops some. Clone size and the V and J calls come from that table; the DNA yielded D and trimming. The table records 73,000 or so clones, less than 85% of them present only once. The CDR3 covers 14 residues. The V gene end was trimmed by 4 bases and the J gene end by 4 bases; junction bases not matched to a gene: 7. In germline, CDR1 is SGHRS, CDR2 YFSETQ. Sequenced: peripheral blood. The clonotype comes from a man aged 55 to 70 with acute or convalescent COVID-19. This rearrangement joins TRBV5-1 to TRBJ1-2; 7 positions agree with TRBD1. CDR3 sequence: CASSPLGDSYGYTF. The CDR3 bases are TGCGCCAGCAGCCCCCTCGGGGACAGCTATGGCTACACCTTC.